This T cell receptor beta chain derives from a study of T cell repertoires in cytomegalovirus infection. Looking at the study overall: CMV infection plus the matching HLA type was flagged by public TCR beta signatures.

Trimming left V 5 bases short and J 8 bases short, with 15 bases between. CDR3 size: 13 residues. Germline CDR1 reads MNHEY; CDR2 reads SVGAGI. TCRdb reprocessed the reads with MiXCR, giving one entry per CDR3 protein. The sample has 450,000 to 600,000 distinct CDR3 sequences, about 11% seen once. This sequence originates from a human donor in good health (CMV status not recorded). Some clones in this sample may be carry-over from other donors' samples. The rearrangement links TRBV6-5 to TRBJ1-2; no definite D call. Sequenced: PBMCs. CDR3 loop: CASSTPTPPGYTF. CDR3 coding DNA: TGTGCCAGCAGTACGCCGACACCGCCGGGCTACACCTTC.